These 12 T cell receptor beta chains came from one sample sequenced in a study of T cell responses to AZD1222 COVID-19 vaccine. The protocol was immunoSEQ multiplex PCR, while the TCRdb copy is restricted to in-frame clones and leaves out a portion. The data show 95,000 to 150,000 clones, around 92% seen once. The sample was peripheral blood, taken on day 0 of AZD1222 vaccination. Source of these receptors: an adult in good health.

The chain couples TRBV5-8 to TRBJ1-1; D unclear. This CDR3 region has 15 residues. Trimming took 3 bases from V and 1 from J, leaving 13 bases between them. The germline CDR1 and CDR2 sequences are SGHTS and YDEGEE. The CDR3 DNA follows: TGTGCCAGCAGCTCGCATCCGGGCAGGAACACTGAAGCTTTCTTT. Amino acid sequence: CASSSHPGRNTEAFF. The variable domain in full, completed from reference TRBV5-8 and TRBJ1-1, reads EAGVTQSPTHLIKTRGQQATLRCSPISGHTSVYWYQQALGLGLQFLLWYDEGEERNRGNFPPRFSGRQFPNYSSELNVNALELEDSALYLCASSSHPGRNTEAFFGQGTRLTVV.

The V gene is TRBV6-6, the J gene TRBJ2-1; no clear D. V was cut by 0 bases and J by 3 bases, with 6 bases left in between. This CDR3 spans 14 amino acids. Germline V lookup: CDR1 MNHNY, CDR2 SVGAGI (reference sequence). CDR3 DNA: TGTGCCAGCAGTTACTCGCAGGTCTACAATGAGCAGTTCTTC. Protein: CASSYSQVYNEQFF.

The CDR3 DNA reads TGTGCCAGCAGCGTAGGCAGGGGGCATGGGGAAGCTTTCTTT. As protein: CASSVGRGHGEAFF. The chain employs TRBV9 and TRBJ1-1; 8 bases map to TRBD1. This CDR3 region has 14 residues. Germline V lookup: CDR1 SGDLS, CDR2 YYNGEE. V shed 0 bases and J 8 bases; nucleotides not matched to a gene: 6.

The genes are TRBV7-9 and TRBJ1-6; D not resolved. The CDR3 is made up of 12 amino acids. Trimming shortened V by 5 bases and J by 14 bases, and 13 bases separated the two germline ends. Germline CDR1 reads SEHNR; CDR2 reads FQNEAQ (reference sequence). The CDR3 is CASSQRVETLHF. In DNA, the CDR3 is TGTGCCAGCAGCCAGCGGGTGGAGACCCTCCACTTT.

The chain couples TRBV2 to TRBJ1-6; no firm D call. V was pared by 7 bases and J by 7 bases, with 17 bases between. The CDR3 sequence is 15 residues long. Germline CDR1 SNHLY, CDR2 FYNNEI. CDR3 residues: CASKAREVSNSPLHF. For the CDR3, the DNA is TGTGCCAGCAAAGCGCGAGAAGTGAGCAATTCACCCCTCCACTTT.

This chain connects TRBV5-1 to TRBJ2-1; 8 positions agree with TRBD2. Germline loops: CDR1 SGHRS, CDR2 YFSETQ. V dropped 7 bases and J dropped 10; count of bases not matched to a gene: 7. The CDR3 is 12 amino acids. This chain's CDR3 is CASGTSNREQFF. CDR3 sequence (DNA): TGCGCCAGCGGGACTAGTAATCGAGAGCAGTTCTTC.

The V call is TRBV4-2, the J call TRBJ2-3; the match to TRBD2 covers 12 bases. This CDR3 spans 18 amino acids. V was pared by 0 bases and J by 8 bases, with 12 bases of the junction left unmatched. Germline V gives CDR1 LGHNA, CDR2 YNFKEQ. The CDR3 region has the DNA TGTGCCAGCAGCCAAGAGGTCTCTAGCGGGAGGGCCACGGGTACGCAGTATTTT. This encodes CASSQEVSSGRATGTQYF.

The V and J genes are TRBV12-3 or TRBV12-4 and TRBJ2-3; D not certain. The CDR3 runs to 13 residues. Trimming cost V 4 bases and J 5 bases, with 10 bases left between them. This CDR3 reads CASSSSGLDTQYF. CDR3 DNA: TGTGCCAGCAGTTCGTCCGGATTAGATACGCAGTATTTT.

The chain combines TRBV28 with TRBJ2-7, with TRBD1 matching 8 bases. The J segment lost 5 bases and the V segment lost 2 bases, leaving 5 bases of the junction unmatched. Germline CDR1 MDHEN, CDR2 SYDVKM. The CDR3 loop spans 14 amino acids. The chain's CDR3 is CASSLPGQGHEQYF. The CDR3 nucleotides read TGTGCCAGCAGTTTACCCGGACAGGGTCACGAGCAGTACTTC. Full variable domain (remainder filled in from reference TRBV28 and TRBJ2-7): DVKVTQSSRYLVKRTGEKVFLECVQDMDHENMFWYRQDPGLGLRLIYFSYDVKMKEKGDIPEGYSVSREKKERFSLILESASTNQTSMYLCASSLPGQGHEQYFGPGTRLTVT.

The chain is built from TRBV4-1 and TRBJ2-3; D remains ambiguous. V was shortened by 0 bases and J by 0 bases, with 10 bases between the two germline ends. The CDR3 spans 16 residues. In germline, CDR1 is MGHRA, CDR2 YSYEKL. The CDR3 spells CASSQESWGSTDTQYF. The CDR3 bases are TGCGCCAGCAGCCAAGAATCCTGGGGTAGCACAGATACGCAGTATTTT.

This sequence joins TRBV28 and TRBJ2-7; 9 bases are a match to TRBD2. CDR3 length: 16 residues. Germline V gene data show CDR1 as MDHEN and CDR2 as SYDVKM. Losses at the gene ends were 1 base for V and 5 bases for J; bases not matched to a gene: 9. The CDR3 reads CASSLLAGTSFHEQYF. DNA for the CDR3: TGTGCCAGCAGTTTATTAGCAGGGACTAGCTTTCACGAGCAGTACTTC.

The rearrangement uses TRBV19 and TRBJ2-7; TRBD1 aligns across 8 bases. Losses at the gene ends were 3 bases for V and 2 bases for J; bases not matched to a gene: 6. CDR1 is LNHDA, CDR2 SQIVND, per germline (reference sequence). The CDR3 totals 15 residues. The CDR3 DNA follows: TGTGCCAGTAGTATCAGGGACAGGATCACCTACGAGCAGTACTTC. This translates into CASSIRDRITYEQYF.